These T cell receptor beta chains were read from a single sample in a study of identical twins. From the 5' RACE reads, TCRdb called clonotypes with MiXCR, one entry per CDR3 protein. The sample records approximately 220,000 distinct CDR3 sequences, around 8.1% being singletons. These data are also associated with another study on yellow fever vaccine responses in identical twins.

The specimen sequenced was memory (CD45RO+) T cells sorted from blood. The source of these receptors is a woman aged 18-35 years in good health. The CDR3 runs from the conserved cysteine through the conserved F or W. D genes are given only for firm matches. Clone sizes are given selectively: once, few, many, or a class where the clone is expanded.

>14|TRBV6-1|NA|NA|TRBJ2-6
TGTGCCAGCAGTGTAGGTACCGGGGCCAACGTCCTGACTTTC
CASSVGTGANVLTF
>16|TRBV4-3|NA|NA|TRBJ2-6
TGCGCCAGCAGCCAGAGCACAGGCTCTGGGGCCAACGTCCTGACTTTC
CASSQSTGSGANVLTF
>14|TRBV12-3/TRBV12-4|TRBD1|NA|TRBJ1-1
TGTGCCAGCAGTCCAAGACAGGGCGACACTGAAGCTTTCTTT
CASSPRQGDTEAFF
>14|TRBV6-1|NA|many|TRBJ2-2
TGTGCCAGCAGTCCCGGCGGGTTCGCCGGGGAGCTGTTTTTT
CASSPGGFAGELFF
>14|TRBV9|NA|many|TRBJ1-5
TGTGCCAGCAGCCCCGGACACCTCAATCAGCCCCAGCATTTT
CASSPGHLNQPQHF
>16|TRBV3-1|TRBD2|NA|TRBJ2-1
TGTGCCAGCAGCCAAGTAGGACTAGCGGGGGCTGCTGAGCAGTTCTTC
CASSQVGLAGAAEQFF
>12|TRBV10-3|NA|few|TRBJ1-2
TGTGCCATCAGTGAGTCTGGGGACGGCTACACCTTC
CAISESGDGYTF
>14|TRBV18|TRBD1|few|TRBJ2-7
TGTGCCAGCTCACCAATGGGGACAGGGTCCGAGCAGTACTTC
CASSPMGTGSEQYF
>12|TRBV2|NA|few|TRBJ2-7
TGTGCCAGCAGACAGGACTCCTACGAGCAGTACTTC
CASRQDSYEQYF
>13|TRBV15|NA|NA|TRBJ1-1
TGTGCCACCAGCACCGATGGCGGGGCACAAGCTTTCTTT
CATSTDGGAQAFF
>15|TRBV7-2|NA|many|TRBJ2-2
TGTGCCAGCAGCTTATTAGCGGCCTCTACCGGGGAGCTGTTTTTT
CASSLLAASTGELFF
>16|TRBV28|TRBD1|few|TRBJ1-5
TGTGCCAGCAGTATCCTTGGCAGGGGGGTCAATCAGCCCCAGCATTTT
CASSILGRGVNQPQHF
>16|TRBV30|NA|NA|TRBJ2-3
TGTGCCTGGAGCTTAAGCAACGGGGGAAGGACAGATACGCAGTATTTT
CAWSLSNGGRTDTQYF
>15|TRBV27|NA|NA|TRBJ2-1
TGTGCCACCGATTGCCCCGGGAGTAACTACAATGAGCAGTTCTTC
CATDCPGSNYNEQFF
>17|TRBV28|TRBD1|many|TRBJ2-5
TGTGCCAGCAGTGCGAATACAGGGGGGTTAGACCAAGAGACCCAGTACTTC
CASSANTGGLDQETQYF
>15|TRBV20-1|TRBD2|few|TRBJ2-2
TGCAGTGCTAGAGATCAAGGCGGGGGGGCCGGGGAGCTGTTTTTT
CSARDQGGGAGELFF
>13|TRBV10-3|NA|many|TRBJ1-4
TGTGCCATCAGTGAGCTACCCGACGAAAAACTGTTTTTT
CAISELPDEKLFF
>13|TRBV6-1|NA|few|TRBJ2-7
TGTGCCAGCAGTGAATTCGGGCAGGGCGAGCAGTACTTC
CASSEFGQGEQYF
>15|TRBV5-1|NA|many|TRBJ2-1
TGCGCCAGTACCTCGAGGGCGGGACCTTACAATGAGCAGTTCTTC
CASTSRAGPYNEQFF
>16|TRBV5-1|NA|many|TRBJ2-2
TGCGCCAGCAGCTTGATTGGGCAGGGAGGCACCGGGGAGCTGTTTTTT
CASSLIGQGGTGELFF
>13|TRBV6-6|NA|few|TRBJ2-1
TGTGCCAGCTGGGGTAATTCCCAACGGGAGCAGTTCTTC
CASWGNSQREQFF
>15|TRBV27|TRBD1|NA|TRBJ2-7
TGTGCCAGCCAACCCCGGGACAGGAGTACCTACGAGCAGTACTTC
CASQPRDRSTYEQYF
>13|TRBV7-3|NA|many|TRBJ2-7
TGTGCCAGCAGCTTAGGGTCCAACTACGAGCAGTACTTC
CASSLGSNYEQYF
>14|TRBV28|NA|few|TRBJ1-2
TGTGCCAGCAGTTTGACAGGTAGCGACTATGGCTACACCTTC
CASSLTGSDYGYTF
>11|TRBV11-2|NA|few|TRBJ2-2
TGTGCCAGCACCACCTCCGGGGAGCTGTTTTTT
CASTTSGELFF
>15|TRBV24-1|TRBD2|many|TRBJ2-7
TGTGCCACCAGTGATGGCACTAGCGGGAGAAACGAGCAGTACTTC
CATSDGTSGRNEQYF
>12|TRBV12-3/TRBV12-4|NA|NA|TRBJ1-2
TGTGCCAGCACCCCGGGCCTAGATGGCTACACCTTC
CASTPGLDGYTF
>15|TRBV6-2/TRBV6-3|NA|NA|TRBJ1-5
TGTGCCAGCAGGGACCCCAGAGATCTGGGTCAGCCCCAGCATTTT
CASRDPRDLGQPQHF
>11|TRBV7-2|NA|many|TRBJ2-5
TGTGCCAGCAGCATTAGGGAGACCCAGTACTTC
CASSIRETQYF
>15|TRBV6-1|NA|NA|TRBJ1-1
TGTGCCAGCAGTGAAGCAACAGATTTGAACACTGAAGCTTTCTTT
CASSEATDLNTEAFF
>14|TRBV6-1|NA|many|TRBJ1-2
TGTGCCAGCAGTGAAAGTGAGGAGGTCGATGGCTACACCTTC
CASSESEEVDGYTF
>14|TRBV4-2|NA|few|TRBJ2-5
TGTGCCAGCAGCCAAGGCAGGGAACAAGAGACCCAGTACTTC
CASSQGREQETQYF
>19|TRBV5-4|NA|NA|TRBJ2-6
TGTGCCAGCAGCTTGGTAGGAGGGGGGGGGTTCTCTGGGGCCAACGTCCTGACTTTC
CASSLVGGGGFSGANVLTF
>13|TRBV10-2|TRBD1|NA|TRBJ1-1
TGCGCCAGCGAACAGGGGCTAAACACTGAAGCTTTCTTT
CASEQGLNTEAFF
>14|TRBV6-2/TRBV6-3|NA|few|TRBJ1-5
TGTGCCAGCAGTTTACCCGGGGGCAATCAGCCCCAGCATTTT
CASSLPGGNQPQHF
>14|TRBV29-1|TRBD1|many|TRBJ1-1
TGCAGCGTAGGACAGGTGGGGCTGAACACTGAAGCTTTCTTT
CSVGQVGLNTEAFF
>17|TRBV18|TRBD1|many|TRBJ2-2
TGTGCCAGCTCCCGAAAAAGGGACAGCGCGAACACCGGGGAGCTGTTTTTT
CASSRKRDSANTGELFF
>15|TRBV27|TRBD2|few|TRBJ2-7
TGTGCCAGCAGTACACTAGCGGGACCCTCCTACGAGCAGTACTTC
CASSTLAGPSYEQYF